The 6 T cell receptor beta chains below all came from one sample that was sequenced in a study of control samples from healthy donors and cancer patients. The assay was immunoSEQ multiplex PCR, and TCRdb's table has in-frame clones only and misses some. The sample records approximately 41,000 clones, about 94% being singletons. Sequencing was performed on blood. The receptors were gathered from a man aged 55 to 69 in good health.

The V gene is TRBV3-1 (or the pseudogene TRBV3-2), the J gene TRBJ2-7; D is unclear. V gave up 5 bases and J gave up 3 bases, with 5 bases separating them. This CDR3 contains 11 residues. CDR1 and CDR2 from the germline V gene are LGHDT and YNNKEL (reference sequence). The DNA for the CDR3 is TGTGCCAGCAGCTCCCGCTACGAGCAGTACTTC. This sequence encodes CASSSRYEQYF.

The chain is built from TRBV25-1 and TRBJ2-7; no firm D call. Between the trimmed V and J ends, which lost 5 bases and 3 bases, there was a span of 11 bases. There are 13 residues in the CDR3. Germline V gene lookup returns CDR1 MGHDK and CDR2 SYGVNS. CDR3 in amino acids: CASSIGRNYEQYF. CDR3 nucleotide sequence: TGTGCCAGCAGTATAGGACGGAACTACGAGCAGTACTTC.

The CDR3 DNA sequence: TGTGCCAGCAGTTACTCGGTATCAGGGATCCCTGAAGCTTTCTTT. Residues: CASSYSVSGIPEAFF. The chain employs TRBV6-6 and TRBJ1-1; TRBD1 might be the D (5 bases). This CDR3 is 15 amino acids long. V shed 0 bases and J shed 6 bases, with 14 bases lying between them. Germline CDR1 and CDR2: MNHNY and SVGAGI (reference sequence).

This sequence joins TRBV3-1 (or the pseudogene TRBV3-2) and TRBJ1-2; 7 bases match TRBD1. Germline CDR1 LGHDT, CDR2 YNNKEL (reference sequence). The CDR3 has 17 amino acids. Germline trimming cut 4 bases from V and 8 bases from J; bases unmatched to any gene: 19. The CDR3 protein is CASSPQGGGPLLGGYTF. The CDR3 DNA follows: TGTGCCAGCAGCCCCCAGGGGGGGGGCCCCCTTTTGGGAGGCTACACCTTC.

V usage is TRBV30 and J usage is TRBJ1-5, with D hard to call. The CDR3 runs to 12 residues. V was cut by 6 bases and J by 4 bases, with 10 bases left in between. Germline-derived CDR1 and CDR2 are GTSNPN and SVGIG (reference sequence). CDR3 region: CACRTPNQPQHF. The CDR3 region has the DNA TGTGCCTGCCGGACCCCAAATCAGCCCCAGCATTTT.

This clone occurred a few times. This chain links TRBV2 with TRBJ2-3, with D perhaps matching TRBD2 (6 bases). Germline V gene data show CDR1 as SNHLY and CDR2 as FYNNEI. This CDR3 is built from 13 residues. The ends were cut back, 2 bases at V and 6 bases at J, with 9 bases in the middle. CDR3 loop: CASSEQGGDTQYF. The DNA for the CDR3 is TGTGCCAGCAGTGAACAGGGAGGTGATACGCAGTATTTT.